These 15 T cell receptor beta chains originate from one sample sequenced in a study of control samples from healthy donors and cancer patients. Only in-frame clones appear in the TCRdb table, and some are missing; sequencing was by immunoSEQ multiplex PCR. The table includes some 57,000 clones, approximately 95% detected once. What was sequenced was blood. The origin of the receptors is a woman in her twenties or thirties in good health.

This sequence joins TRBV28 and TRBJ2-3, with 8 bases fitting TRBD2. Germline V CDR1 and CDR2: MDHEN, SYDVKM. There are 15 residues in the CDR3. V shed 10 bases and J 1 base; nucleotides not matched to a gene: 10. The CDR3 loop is CATSPGGEGTDTQYF. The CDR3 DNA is TGTGCCACAAGCCCGGGGGGGGAAGGCACAGATACGCAGTATTTT.

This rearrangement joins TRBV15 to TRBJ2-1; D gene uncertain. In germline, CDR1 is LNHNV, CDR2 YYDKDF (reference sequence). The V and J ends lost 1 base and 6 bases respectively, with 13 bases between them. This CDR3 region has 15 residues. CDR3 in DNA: TGTGCCACCAGCAGAGGGGGTTACCGCCCCAATGAGCAGTTCTTC. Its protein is CATSRGGYRPNEQFF.

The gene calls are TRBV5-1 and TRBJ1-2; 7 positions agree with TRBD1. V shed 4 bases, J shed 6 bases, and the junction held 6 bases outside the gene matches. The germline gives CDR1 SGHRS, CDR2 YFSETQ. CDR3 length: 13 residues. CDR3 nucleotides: TGCGCCAGCAGCCTCGGGACAGCGGATGGCTACACCTTC. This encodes CASSLGTADGYTF.

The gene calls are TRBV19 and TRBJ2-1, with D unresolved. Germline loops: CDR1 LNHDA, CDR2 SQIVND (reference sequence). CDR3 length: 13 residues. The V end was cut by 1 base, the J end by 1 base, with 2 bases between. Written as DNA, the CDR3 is TGTGCCAGTAGTATAGCTTCCTACAATGAGCAGTTCTTC. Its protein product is CASSIASYNEQFF.

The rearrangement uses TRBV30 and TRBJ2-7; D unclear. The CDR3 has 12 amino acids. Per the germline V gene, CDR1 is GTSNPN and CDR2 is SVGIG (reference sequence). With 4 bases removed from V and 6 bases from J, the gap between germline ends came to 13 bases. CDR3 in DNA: TGTGCCTGGACCAATGGACCTAGCGAGCAGTACTTC. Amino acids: CAWTNGPSEQYF.

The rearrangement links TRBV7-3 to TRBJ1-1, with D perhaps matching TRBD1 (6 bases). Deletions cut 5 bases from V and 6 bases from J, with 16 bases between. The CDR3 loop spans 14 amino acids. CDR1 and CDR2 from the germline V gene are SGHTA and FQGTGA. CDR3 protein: CASSKTGLSAEAFF. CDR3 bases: TGTGCCAGCAGCAAAACAGGGCTGAGTGCTGAAGCTTTCTTT.

The CDR3 nucleotides read TGTGCCAGCAGTGAAATTTGGCGGGGGCCCTACAATGAGCAGTTCTTC. Protein: CASSEIWRGPYNEQFF. The V and J genes are TRBV2 and TRBJ2-1; TRBD2 is a possible D gene (7 bases). Germline CDR1 is SNHLY and CDR2 is FYNNEI. The CDR3 spans 16 residues. Trimming shortened V by 2 bases and J by 2 bases, and 13 bases separated the two germline ends.

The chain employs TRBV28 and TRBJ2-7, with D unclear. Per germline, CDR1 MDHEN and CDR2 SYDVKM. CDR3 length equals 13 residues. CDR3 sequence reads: CDAGPLVPYEQYF. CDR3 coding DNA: TGTGACGCCGGGCCCCTGGTCCCCTACGAGCAGTACTTC. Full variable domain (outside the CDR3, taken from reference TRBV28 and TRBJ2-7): DVKVTQSSRYLVKRTGEKVFLECVQDMDHENMFWYRQDPGLGLRLIYFSYDVKMKEKGDIPEGYSVSREKKERFSLILESASTNQTSMYLCDAGPLVPYEQYFGPGTRLTVT.

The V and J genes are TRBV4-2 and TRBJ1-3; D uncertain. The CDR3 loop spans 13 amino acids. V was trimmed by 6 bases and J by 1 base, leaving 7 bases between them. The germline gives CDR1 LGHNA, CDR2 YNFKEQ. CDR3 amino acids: CASSRTSGNTIYF. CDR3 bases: TGTGCCAGCAGTCGGACGTCTGGAAACACCATATATTTT.

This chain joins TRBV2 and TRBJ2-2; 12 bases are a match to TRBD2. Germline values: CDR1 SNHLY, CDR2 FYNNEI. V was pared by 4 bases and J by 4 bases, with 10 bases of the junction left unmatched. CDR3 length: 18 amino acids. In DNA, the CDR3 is TGTGCCAGCAGTGCTATTTTGGGACTAGCGGGTGGCACCGGGGAGCTGTTTTTT. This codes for CASSAILGLAGGTGELFF. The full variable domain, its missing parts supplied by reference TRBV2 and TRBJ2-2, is EPEVTQTPSHQVTQMGQEVILRCVPISNHLYFYWYRQILGQKVEFLVSFYNNEISEKSEIFDDQFSVERPDGSNFTLKIRSTKLEDSAMYFCASSAILGLAGGTGELFFGEGSRLTVL.

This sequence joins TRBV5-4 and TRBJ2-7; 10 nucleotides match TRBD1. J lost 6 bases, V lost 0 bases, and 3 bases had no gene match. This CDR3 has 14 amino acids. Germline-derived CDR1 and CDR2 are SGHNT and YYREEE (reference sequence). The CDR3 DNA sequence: TGTGCCAGCAGCTTGGGACAGGGGGCCTCCGAGCAGTACTTC. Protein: CASSLGQGASEQYF.

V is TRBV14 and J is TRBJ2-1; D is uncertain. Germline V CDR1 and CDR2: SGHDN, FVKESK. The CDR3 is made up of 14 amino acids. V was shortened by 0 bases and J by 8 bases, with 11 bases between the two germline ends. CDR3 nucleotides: TGTGCCAGCAGCCAAGATCTGGGGATCGATGAGCAGTTCTTC. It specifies CASSQDLGIDEQFF.

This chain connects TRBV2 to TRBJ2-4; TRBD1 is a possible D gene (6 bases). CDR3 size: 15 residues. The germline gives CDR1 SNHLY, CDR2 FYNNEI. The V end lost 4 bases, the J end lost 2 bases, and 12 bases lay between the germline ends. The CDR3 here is CASSGTGLTKNIQYF. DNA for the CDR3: TGTGCCAGCAGTGGAACAGGGCTAACCAAAAACATTCAGTACTTC.

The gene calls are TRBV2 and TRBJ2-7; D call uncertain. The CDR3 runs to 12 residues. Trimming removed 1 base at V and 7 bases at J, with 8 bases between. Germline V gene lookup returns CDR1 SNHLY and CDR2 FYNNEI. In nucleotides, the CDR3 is TGTGCCAGCAGTGAAGACATCTCGGAGCAGTACTTC. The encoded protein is CASSEDISEQYF.

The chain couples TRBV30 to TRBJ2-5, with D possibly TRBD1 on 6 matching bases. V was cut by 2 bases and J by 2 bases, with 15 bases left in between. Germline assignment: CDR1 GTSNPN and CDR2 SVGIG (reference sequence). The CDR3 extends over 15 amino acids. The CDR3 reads CAWSNPKTGQETQYF. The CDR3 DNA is TGTGCCTGGAGTAACCCTAAGACAGGTCAAGAGACCCAGTACTTC.